This T cell receptor (beta chain) was identified in a study of blood T cell repertoires in COVID-19. Background on the study: Sources were T cells, B-cell-depleted T cells, or PBMCs; the material itself was cDNA or gDNA.

Germline V CDR1 and CDR2: LGHDT, YNNKEL (reference sequence). J lost 2 bases, V lost 5 bases, and 6 bases had no gene match. This CDR3 region has 14 residues. Original data processing: Reference gene primer amplification gave nucleated cell count estimates. The protocol was immunoSEQ multiplex PCR, while the TCRdb copy is restricted to in-frame clones and leaves out a portion. V, J and clone size reflect that table, while D and trimming were determined from the DNA. The table records under 250,000 clones, about 88% of them present only once. Seattle's cohort entered during active infection and was followed longitudinally.

This sequence originates from a man in his fifties with COVID-19, enrolled during active disease. The rearrangement links TRBV3-1 (or the pseudogene TRBV3-2) to TRBJ2-7, with TRBD1 identical over 7 bases. What was sequenced was peripheral blood. The CDR3 nucleotides are TGTGCCAGCAGCTCCCTTGACAGGGCCTACGAGCAGTACTTC. Amino acids: CASSSLDRAYEQYF.